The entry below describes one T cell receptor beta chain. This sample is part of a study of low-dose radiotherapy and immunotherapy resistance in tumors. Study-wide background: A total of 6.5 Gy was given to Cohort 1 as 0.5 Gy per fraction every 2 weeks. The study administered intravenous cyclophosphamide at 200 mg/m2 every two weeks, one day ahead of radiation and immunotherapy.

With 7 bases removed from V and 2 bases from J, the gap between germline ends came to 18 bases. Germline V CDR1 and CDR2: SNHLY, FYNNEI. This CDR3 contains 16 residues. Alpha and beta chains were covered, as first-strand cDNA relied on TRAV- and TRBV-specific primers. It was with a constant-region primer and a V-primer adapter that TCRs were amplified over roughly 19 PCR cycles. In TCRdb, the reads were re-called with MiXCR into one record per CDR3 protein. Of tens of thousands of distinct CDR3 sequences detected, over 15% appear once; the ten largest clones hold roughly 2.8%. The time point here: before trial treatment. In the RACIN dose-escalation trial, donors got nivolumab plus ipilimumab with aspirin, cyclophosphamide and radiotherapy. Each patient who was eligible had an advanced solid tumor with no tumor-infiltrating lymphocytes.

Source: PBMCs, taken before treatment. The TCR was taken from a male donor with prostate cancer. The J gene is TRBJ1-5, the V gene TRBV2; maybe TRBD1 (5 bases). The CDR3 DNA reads TGTGCCAGCACCGGACAACCGGCTCGTGGCAATCAGCCCCAGCATTTT. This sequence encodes CASTGQPARGNQPQHF.